The T cell receptor beta chain under discussion was sequenced for a study of patients and donors after allogeneic stem cell transplantation (dated by TCRdb to between 2020 and 2021). Library generation was performed with RT-PCR. Sequencing used a NextSeq 550. TCRdb itself trimmed the public reads at Q25 with fastp, ran MiXCR and retained productive beta chains. CDR3 protein duplicates are merged, each entry listing the most common genes and DNA. For this sample the table gives about 960,000 distinct CDR3 sequences, of which roughly 18% were detected only once. The ten biggest clones cover 5% to 7.5% of the sample. Worth noting for this clonotype: It has no known antigen specificity. Base qualities are not recorded, but no much larger clone differs from it by a single base.

Trimming removed 4 bases from V and 0 bases from J; the gene matches leave 5 bases unexplained. Reading from cysteine to phenylalanine, the CDR3 counts 15 amino acids. Just the 45-base CDR3 DNA is kept, in frame starting at base 1. This TCR came from a human donor who was either an allogeneic HSCT recipient or a stem cell or donor lymphocyte infusion donor (not recorded which). It is not recorded whose cells these are; they may come from a transplant donor. The chain is made from TRBV12-3 or TRBV12-4 and TRBJ1-1; TRBD1 lines up with 7 middle nucleotides. The sample consisted of blood, either unsorted or a sorted T cell fraction (not recorded which). The CDR3 loop reads CASSSMTGMNTEAFF. The nucleotide sequence reads TGTGCCAGCAGTTCCATGACAGGGATGAACACTGAAGCTTTCTTT.